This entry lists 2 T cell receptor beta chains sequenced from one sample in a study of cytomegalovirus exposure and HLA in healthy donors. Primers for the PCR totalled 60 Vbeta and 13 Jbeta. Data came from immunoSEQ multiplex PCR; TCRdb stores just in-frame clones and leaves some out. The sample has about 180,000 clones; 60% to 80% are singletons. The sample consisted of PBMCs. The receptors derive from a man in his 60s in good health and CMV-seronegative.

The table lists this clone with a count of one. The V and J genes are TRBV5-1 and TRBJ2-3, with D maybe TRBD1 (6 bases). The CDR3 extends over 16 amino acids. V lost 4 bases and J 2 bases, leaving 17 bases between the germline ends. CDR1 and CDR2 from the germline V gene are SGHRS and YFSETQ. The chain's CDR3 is CASSPQTGHTTDTQYF. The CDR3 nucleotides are TGCGCCAGCAGCCCACAGACGGGACATACCACAGATACGCAGTATTTT.

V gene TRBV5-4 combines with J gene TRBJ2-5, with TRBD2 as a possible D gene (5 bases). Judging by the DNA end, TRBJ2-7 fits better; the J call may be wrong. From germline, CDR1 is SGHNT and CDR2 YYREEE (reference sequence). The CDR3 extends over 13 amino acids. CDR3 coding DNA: TGTGCCAGCAGCTTGGGTCGGGACTACGAGCAGTACTTC. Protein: CASSLGRDYEQYF.